These 14 T cell receptor beta chains came from one sample sequenced in a study of T cell repertoires in cytomegalovirus infection. Each CDR3 protein gets one entry after TCRdb re-called the reads with MiXCR. The table lists about 740,000 distinct CDR3 sequences, about 30% of them singletons. Which antigens these TCRs recognize remains unknown. The sample consisted of cultured PBMCs, taken from culture after CMV antigen stimulation. Every receptor here comes from a human donor in good health (CMV status not recorded). Some clones in this sample may be carry-over from other donors' samples.

This chain uses TRBV10-3 with TRBJ2-1, with 7 bases that match TRBD2. There are 13 residues in the CDR3. Trimming at V came to 5 bases and at J to 5 bases, leaving 3 bases not matched to a gene. Germline V lookup: CDR1 ENHRY, CDR2 SYGVKD. The CDR3 region is CAISQRGDNEQFF. DNA for the CDR3: TGTGCCATCAGTCAGCGGGGAGACAATGAGCAGTTCTTC.

Ten or more counts support this clonotype. This rearrangement joins TRBV7-2 to TRBJ2-1; 11 bases agree with TRBD2. V gave up 3 bases and J gave up 4 bases; unmatched junction bases: 2. The CDR3 is made up of 15 amino acids. CDR1 is SGHTA and CDR2 is FQGNSA in the germline V gene. CDR3 in amino acids: CASSLGLAVYNEQFF. DNA of the CDR3: TGTGCCAGCAGCTTGGGACTAGCGGTATACAATGAGCAGTTCTTC.

This clonotype was seen more than once but under ten times. The chain carries TRBV6-1 and TRBJ1-2; 8 nucleotides agree with TRBD1. CDR1 and CDR2 from the germline V gene are MNHNS and SASEGT. V shed 5 bases, J shed 2 bases, and the junction held 7 bases outside the gene matches. The CDR3 is 15 residues long. DNA of the CDR3: TGTGCCAGCAGTATAGGACAGGGACTAAACTATGGCTACACCTTC. This encodes CASSIGQGLNYGYTF.

This rearrangement joins TRBV4-1 to TRBJ2-3, with D possibly matching TRBD2 (6 bases). The CDR3 contains 15 residues. The germline V and J ends were trimmed by 0 bases and 1 base, with 8 bases remaining between them. Germline V gene sequence: CDR1 MGHRA, CDR2 YSYEKL. The CDR3 region is CASSQDQRGTDTQYF. The DNA of the CDR3 is TGCGCCAGCAGCCAAGATCAGCGGGGCACAGATACGCAGTATTTT.

This clonotype was seen ten or more times. This chain uses TRBV7-2 with TRBJ2-7, with 8 bases aligning to TRBD2. Germline CDR1 reads SGHTA; CDR2 reads FQGNSA. CDR3 size: 14 residues. With V trimmed by 0 bases and J by 3 bases, 1 base remained unmatched. This CDR3 is CASSLAAGDYEQYF. The CDR3 bases are TGTGCCAGCAGCTTAGCAGCGGGGGACTACGAGCAGTACTTC.

The chain links TRBV27 to TRBJ2-7, with 9 bases identical to TRBD1. The germline gives CDR1 MNHEY, CDR2 SMNVEV (reference sequence). After removal of 7 bases from V and 2 bases from J, the junction contained 6 bases not matched to a gene. The CDR3 runs 14 residues. CDR3 bases: TGTGCCAGCAAAGAACAGGGGGCCCCCTACGAGCAGTACTTC. Translating it yields CASKEQGAPYEQYF.

This clonotype was seen more than once but under ten times. The gene calls are TRBV7-2 and TRBJ1-2; D is uncertain. The CDR3 is made up of 12 amino acids. Germline V lookup: CDR1 SGHTA, CDR2 FQGNSA. The V end was cut by 5 bases, the J end by 8 bases, with 12 bases between. The DNA for the CDR3 is TGTGCCAGCAGCGCAGCCGGGTGGGGCTACACCTTC. Protein product: CASSAAGWGYTF. Together with reference TRBV7-2 and TRBJ1-2, the CDR3 gives the full variable domain: GAGVSQSPSNKVTEKGKDVELRCDPISGHTALYWYRQSLGQGLEFLIYFQGNSAPDKSGLPSDRFSAERTGGSVSTLTIQRTQQEDSAVYLCASSAAGWGYTFGSGTRLTVV.

The chain employs TRBV7-9 and TRBJ2-7; unclear D gene. V gave up 5 bases and J gave up 6 bases, with 8 bases separating them. The CDR3 loop spans 11 amino acids. CDR1 and CDR2 (germline): SEHNR, FQNEAQ (reference sequence). The CDR3 DNA follows: TGTGCCAGCAGCCGCGGCCTCGAGCAGTACTTC. It translates to CASSRGLEQYF. Together with reference TRBV7-9 and TRBJ2-7, the CDR3 gives the full variable domain: DTGVSQNPRHKITKRGQNVTFRCDPISEHNRLYWYRQTLGQGPEFLTYFQNEAQLEKSRLLSDRFSAERPKGSFSTLEIQRTEQGDSAMYLCASSRGLEQYFGPGTRLTVT.

This CDR3 reads CASSKPGTDNNEQFF. The DNA for the CDR3 is TGTGCCAGCAGCAAACCCGGGACGGATAACAATGAGCAGTTCTTC. The rearrangement uses TRBV7-9 and TRBJ2-1; D could derive from TRBD1 or TRBD2 (5 bases each). The CDR3 length is 15 residues. The V gene's germline CDR1 is SEHNR and CDR2 FQNEAQ (reference sequence). V shed 5 bases and J shed 5 bases, with 16 bases lying between them. Drawing the rest from reference TRBV7-9 and TRBJ2-1, the complete variable domain is DTGVSQNPRHKITKRGQNVTFRCDPISEHNRLYWYRQTLGQGPEFLTYFQNEAQLEKSRLLSDRFSAERPKGSFSTLEIQRTEQGDSAMYLCASSKPGTDNNEQFFGPGTRLTVL.

The rearrangement uses TRBV25-1 and TRBJ1-2; D is uncertain. Germline V gene data show CDR1 as MGHDK and CDR2 as SYGVNS. The CDR3 runs to 14 residues. The V gene lost 3 bases and the J gene lost 2 bases, with 10 bases spanning the gap. The CDR3 region has the DNA TGTGCCAGCAGTGATCAGGTCCTAAACTATGGCTACACCTTC. This translates into CASSDQVLNYGYTF.

The chain couples TRBV5-6 to TRBJ1-2, with D perhaps TRBD1 (6 bases). The germline gives CDR1 SGHDT, CDR2 YYEEEE. Between the trimmed V and J ends, which lost 5 bases and 0 bases, there was a span of 17 bases. This CDR3 contains 16 residues. CDR3 amino acids: CASSQLSGGPNYGYTF. The CDR3 region has the DNA TGTGCCAGCAGTCAACTGTCCGGGGGGCCTAACTATGGCTACACCTTC.

The chain has TRBV6-2 or TRBV6-3 and TRBJ1-1; D is perhaps TRBD1 (6 bases). The germline V and J ends were trimmed by 7 bases and 1 base, with 16 bases remaining between them. This CDR3 is 15 amino acids long. Germline CDR1 MNHEY, CDR2 SVGEGT. The CDR3 region is CASILRGTQNTEAFF. CDR3 nucleotide sequence: TGTGCCAGCATCCTACGTGGGACACAGAACACTGAAGCTTTCTTT.

The sample holds many counts of this clonotype. This chain joins TRBV7-2 and TRBJ2-7; the match to TRBD2 covers 12 bases. The CDR3 is 16 amino acids. Germline CDR1 SGHTA, CDR2 FQGNSA. The junction had 11 bases not matched to a gene; V was cut back by 5 bases and J by 6 bases. CDR3 in amino acids: CASSPTRLAGDGEQYF. Here the CDR3 DNA reads TGTGCCAGCAGCCCTACCCGACTAGCGGGAGATGGCGAGCAGTACTTC.

The chain employs TRBV4-1 and TRBJ1-3, with unresolved D. CDR1 is MGHRA and CDR2 is YSYEKL in the germline V gene. CDR3 length: 13 residues. V was trimmed by 5 bases and J by 4 bases, leaving 9 bases between them. The CDR3 DNA reads as TGCGCCAGCAGCGTACTTTGGGGAAACACCATATATTTT. This encodes CASSVLWGNTIYF.